This T cell receptor (beta chain) derives from a study of blood T cell repertoires in COVID-19 (TCRdb year 2020). General notes on the study: Samples from collaborators originated in the United States, Italy and Spain and spanned both the acute and convalescent phases of COVID-19. The material from the prospective study consisted of cDNA or gDNA derived from T cells, B-cell-depleted T cells, or PBMCs. Subjects who had been exposed to COVID-19, were actively infected with it, or had recovered from it provided the deeply sampled blood TCRbeta repertoires that made up the dataset. A freely available public database, intended as a resource for researchers studying the immune response to SARS-CoV-2, is where the repertoires were released. The samples were drawn from the first 160 participants of the ongoing ImmuneRACE study and from some 1,300 subjects provided by 6 global collaborators. The sample metadata nearly always contained a de-identified subject ID, COVID-19 status, age in years and sex. HLA class I and class II types, where available, came from metadata supplied by the sample provider rather than from assay-based typing.

V trim: 3 bases; J trim: 1 base; unmatched bases: 2. CDR1 SNHLY and CDR2 FYNNEI are derived from the germline V gene. The CDR3 holds 15 amino acids from the cysteine to the phenylalanine. This entry keeps only the CDR3 DNA: 45 bases, framed from base 1. TCRbeta CDR3 regions were amplified from genomic DNA using the immunoSEQ Assay, a bias-controlled multiplex PCR. As for the authors' bioinformatics: The number of nucleated cells in each sample was estimated by amplification of reference gene primers within the assay. Sequence reads were collapsed and filtered to measure the absolute abundance of every unique TCRbeta CDR3 rearrangement. For each sample, productive Simpson clonality was calculated by taking the square root of Simpson's diversity index across productive rearrangements. TCRdb carries this immuneACCESS record with in-frame sequences only. Its versions omit some clonotypes, under half of them owing to an unresolved V gene in the studies checked, with the rest unexplained. V and J calls and clone size are those listed in that table; D and trimming were worked out from the DNA. The sample data list 150,000 to 200,000 clones, and 80% to 90% of these were observed just once. Of the sample, roughly 15% falls within the top ten clones.

In Seattle, one collaborating source enrolled patients while the infection was active and tracked those patients longitudinally over the course of disease. Collaborating institutions collected whole blood in K2EDTA tubes following their own protocols. Collaborator samples were shipped for TCRbeta analysis as frozen whole blood, isolated PBMCs, or DNA extracted from either sample type. The study at large found these results: How much clinical and demographic metadata was included differed by source and by participant, and the metadata was provided uncurated.

This clone showed up just once. Its antigen target is currently unknown. Per-base quality was not reported, and no clone a single base away is much larger than it. Specimen: peripheral blood. Recombination joined TRBV2 with TRBJ2-1; 8 junctional bases match TRBD2. The sequence was obtained from an older woman with COVID-19, enrolled during active disease. The CDR3 in this case is CASSDASGSYNEQFF. The nucleotide sequence reads as follows: TGTGCCAGCAGTGACGCTAGCGGGTCCTACAATGAGCAGTTCTTC.